These T cell receptor beta chains were read from a single sample in a study of blood T cell repertoires in COVID-19. Generated by immunoSEQ multiplex PCR, the TCRdb table keeps only in-frame clones and is missing some. There are around 250,000 clones in the sample; around 84% occur only once, and about 3.2% lies in the top ten. The sample was peripheral blood. The receptors come from a young woman with acute or convalescent COVID-19. Each CDR3 is given with its conserved first and last residue. D genes are given only for firm matches. Some rows have no size entry. The others give once, few or many, or a class for an expanded clone.

TGTGCCAGCAGCCCCGTTGTTTCGGGCTATAATTCACCCCTCCACTTT	CASSPVVSGYNSPLHF	TRBV2	TRBJ1-6	NA	NA
TGTGCCAGCAGTTTAGAGGGACAGGGTTTCTACGAGCAGTACTTC	CASSLEGQGFYEQYF	TRBV27	TRBJ2-7	NA	TRBD1
TGTGCCAGCAGCGCTTGGACAGGGTACTATGGCTACACCTTC	CASSAWTGYYGYTF	TRBV5-6	TRBJ1-2	few	TRBD1
TGTGCCAGCTCACCACAACCGGGACAGCCCTACCAAGAGACCCAGTACTTC	CASSPQPGQPYQETQYF	TRBV18	TRBJ2-5	NA	TRBD1
TGTGCCAGCAGCGCCGGGACTAGCGGGAGGTACGAGCAGTACTTC	CASSAGTSGRYEQYF	TRBV9	TRBJ2-7	few	TRBD2
TGTGCCACCAGCCTGACCCAGGGAGGGTCTCACGAGCAGTACTTC	CATSLTQGGSHEQYF	TRBV15	TRBJ2-7	many	TRBD2
TGTGCCAGCAGCTGGGACAACAAAAACAATGAGCAGTTCTTC	CASSWDNKNNEQFF	TRBV5-5	TRBJ2-1	NA	NA
TGTGCCAGCCTACCAACAGGGGGAAGGAACAATGAGCAGTTCTTC	CASLPTGGRNNEQFF	TRBV7-2	TRBJ2-1	once	TRBD1
TGTGCCAGCAGCTTAGGGCTAAGGAGAGAACAATCGGTTAACGAGCAGTTCTTC	CASSLGLRREQSVNEQFF	TRBV7-9	TRBJ2-1	NA	NA
TGTGCCAGCAGTCCGGGGGACAGGGGGAACACCGGGGAGCTGTTTTTT	CASSPGDRGNTGELFF	TRBV27	TRBJ2-2	NA	TRBD1
TGTGCCAGCTCACCACGGCCGGGACAGCTGGACGAGCAGTACTTC	CASSPRPGQLDEQYF	TRBV18	TRBJ2-7	NA	TRBD1
TGCGCCAGCAGCTTTGGCAGGGGGCAAAATGAAAAACTGTTTTTT	CASSFGRGQNEKLFF	TRBV5-1	TRBJ1-4	NA	TRBD1
TGTGCCAGCAGTCCCGGGGCGGGACAGGCCTACGAGCAGTACTTC	CASSPGAGQAYEQYF	TRBV7-3	TRBJ2-7	NA	TRBD1
TGTGCCAGCAGCGTAGACAGGGGGAATGGCTACACCTTC	CASSVDRGNGYTF	TRBV5-8	TRBJ1-2	NA	TRBD1
TGTGCCACCCAGGGTGACACAGATACGCAGTATTTT	CATQGDTDTQYF	TRBV12-3/TRBV12-4	TRBJ2-3	NA	NA
TGTGCCAGCAGGAGACAGGGGGGAGGCTACACCTTC	CASRRQGGGYTF	TRBV2	TRBJ1-2	few	TRBD1
TGTGCCTGGAGAAAAACCGGGACAGGCGAGTATGGCTACACCTTC	CAWRKTGTGEYGYTF	TRBV30	TRBJ1-2	NA	TRBD1
TGTGCCAGCAGCGCTACCGGGACAGGGTTTTTCGAGCAGTACTTC	CASSATGTGFFEQYF	TRBV7-8	TRBJ2-7	NA	TRBD1
TGTGCCAGCAGCTTGGGGACGGGGGAGACCCAGTACTTC	CASSLGTGETQYF	TRBV5-6	TRBJ2-5	NA	NA
TGTGCCAGCAGTCCTTTGGACAGGGAAAACATTCAGTACTTC	CASSPLDRENIQYF	TRBV25-1	TRBJ2-4	NA	TRBD1
TGTGCCAGCAGCCGAGAACAGGGATTAACGACTGAAGCTTTCTTT	CASSREQGLTTEAFF	TRBV7-8	TRBJ1-1	few	NA
TGTGCCAGCAGTGAGCTGACAAAACCGGCAGAGACCCAGTACTTC	CASSELTKPAETQYF	TRBV2	TRBJ2-5	NA	NA
TGTGCCAGCAGCTTGCAGGATCACTACGAGCAGTACTTC	CASSLQDHYEQYF	TRBV5-6	TRBJ2-7	NA	NA
TGTGCCAGCCACCACCTGAGGGCTAATAGCAATCAGCCCCAGCATTTT	CASHHLRANSNQPQHF	TRBV4-2	TRBJ1-5	NA	NA
TGTGCCAGCAGCCAAGAAAGGGGAGGGTTCACCGGGGAGCTGTTTTTT	CASSQERGGFTGELFF	TRBV3-1/TRBV3-2	TRBJ2-2	NA	TRBD2
TGTGCCAGCTCACCAGCGAGGGGAGGATCACCCCTCCACTTT	CASSPARGGSPLHF	TRBV18	TRBJ1-6	NA	NA
TGTGCCAGCAGCCCCGGGGGGGGATTGATCTACGAGCAGTACTTC	CASSPGGGLIYEQYF	TRBV6-5	TRBJ2-7	NA	TRBD2
TGTGCCAGCAGCCCGGGGAGGAGTTCCCCTAACGCAGGGACAGATACGCAGTATTTT	CASSPGRSSPNAGTDTQYF	TRBV13	TRBJ2-3	NA	NA
TGTGCCAGCAGTCTTACAGGAGGGAGTGAAAAACTGTTTTTT	CASSLTGGSEKLFF	TRBV2	TRBJ1-4	NA	NA
TGTGCCAGCAGTGAGTGGGCAGGGCCGAATTCACCCCTCCACTTT	CASSEWAGPNSPLHF	TRBV25-1	TRBJ1-6	few	NA
TGTGCCAGCAGCACAGGTTACGAGCAGTACTTC	CASSTGYEQYF	TRBV6-2/TRBV6-3	TRBJ2-7	NA	NA
TGCGCCAGCAGCCAAGACAGGGAATATCAGCCCCAGCATTTT	CASSQDREYQPQHF	TRBV4-3	TRBJ1-5	NA	NA
TGCGCCAGCAGCTTGTTCGGGACAGGGGGCAGTAACACTGAAGCTTTCTTT	CASSLFGTGGSNTEAFF	TRBV5-1	TRBJ1-1	NA	TRBD1